These T cell receptor beta chains were read from a single sample in a study of control samples from healthy donors and cancer patients. The data were produced by immunoSEQ multiplex PCR, yet TCRdb's version contains in-frame clones alone and is incomplete. The repertoire holds around 92,000 clones, with roughly four fifths as singletons. The sample comprised blood. The receptor source for this set is a man aged 60 to 75 in good health. Each CDR3 is given with its conserved first and last residue. Fields, in order: V gene, clone size, J gene, D gene, CDR3 DNA, CDR3 protein. A D gene is named only where the DNA matches it firmly. For some rows the clone size is stated as once, few or many, or as a class when expanded; others skip it.

>TRBV12-3/TRBV12-4|NA|TRBJ2-7|NA
TGTGCCAGCAGTTTGGGGAACGAGCAGTACTTC
CASSLGNEQYF
>TRBV18|NA|TRBJ2-1|TRBD2
TGTGCCAGCTCACTGACTAGCGGGAGTAGGAATGAGCAGTTCTTC
CASSLTSGSRNEQFF
>TRBV7-6|NA|TRBJ2-2|TRBD1
TGTGCCAGCAGTCTACAGGACAGGGGGCTCGGGGAGCTGTTTTTT
CASSLQDRGLGELFF
>TRBV11-2|NA|TRBJ2-1|TRBD1
TGTGCCAGCAGTTTACAGGGGGCGAGCTCCTACAATGAGCAGTTCTTC
CASSLQGASSYNEQFF
>TRBV29-1|NA|TRBJ1-4|NA
TGCAGCGTTGAAAGTGAAGGAAAACTGTTTTTT
CSVESEGKLFF
>TRBV5-8|NA|TRBJ2-7|NA
TGTGCCAGCAGCTTGGTTGTCGAGCAGTACTTC
CASSLVVEQYF
>TRBV5-1|NA|TRBJ2-7|NA
TGCGCCAGCAGCTTGGGGCAGGGGGGATTCATCTACGAGCAGTACTTC
CASSLGQGGFIYEQYF
>TRBV5-4|NA|TRBJ2-2|NA
TGTGCCAGCAAGGGACGGAACACCGGGGAGCTGTTTTTT
CASKGRNTGELFF
>TRBV18|few|TRBJ2-3|NA
TGTGCCAGCTCACCACCGCTTAGGGGATTAGATACGCAGTATTTT
CASSPPLRGLDTQYF
>TRBV28|NA|TRBJ2-7|NA
TGTGCCAGCAGTTTGAGCGAGCAGTACTTC
CASSLSEQYF
>TRBV4-2|NA|TRBJ1-3|NA
TGTGCCAGCAGCCCGGACATCTCTGGAAACACCATATATTTT
CASSPDISGNTIYF
>TRBV5-1|NA|TRBJ2-7|TRBD2
TGCGCCAGCAGCCTCGTAATGACCGGGACTAGCGGGTACGAGCAGTACTTC
CASSLVMTGTSGYEQYF
>TRBV4-2|NA|TRBJ1-2|TRBD1
TGTGCCAGCAGCCAAGGACAGGGAGGCTACACCTTC
CASSQGQGGYTF
>TRBV5-1|few|TRBJ1-5|NA
TGCGCCAGCAGCTTGGCAGGGGCGAGCAATCAGCCCCAGCATTTT
CASSLAGASNQPQHF
>TRBV19|NA|TRBJ1-4|NA
TGTGCCAGTAGTTCTTTGTTGAATGAAAAACTGTTTTTT
CASSSLLNEKLFF
>TRBV28|once|TRBJ2-1|NA
TGTGCCAGCAGTTTGTCAGGGATTGAGCAGTTCTTC
CASSLSGIEQFF
>TRBV30|NA|TRBJ2-7|NA
TGTGCCTGGAGTGTACGAACAGGTGGGGAGCAGTACTTC
CAWSVRTGGEQYF
>TRBV6-2/TRBV6-3|NA|TRBJ2-1|NA
TGTGCCAGCAGTTACCACAATAATCGACAGGATAGGTTCTTC
CASSYHNNRQDRFF
>TRBV5-1|once|TRBJ2-1|TRBD1
TGCGCCAGCAGCTTAGGGGGCCTTCTGGACAGGGCTTACAATGAGCAGTTCTTC
CASSLGGLLDRAYNEQFF
>TRBV21-1|NA|TRBJ2-4|NA
TGTGCCAGCAGTACCCCCGGGACAGATGACGCCAAAAACATTCAGTACTTC
CASSTPGTDDAKNIQYF
>TRBV7-9|few|TRBJ1-1|NA
TGTGCCAGCAGCCCAACCCCCGAAGCTTTCTTT
CASSPTPEAFF
>TRBV5-6|NA|TRBJ2-5|NA
TGTGCCAGCAGCTTGGGAGGGAGAGAGACCCAGTACTTC
CASSLGGRETQYF
>TRBV7-9|once|TRBJ2-3|NA
TGTGCCAGCAGCTTAGTTTCCGGGGGAGCAGATACGCAGTATTTT
CASSLVSGGADTQYF
>TRBV19|once|TRBJ1-4|NA
TGTGCCAGTAGAGCCGGGAACTCGGGAGGAAAACTGTTTTTT
CASRAGNSGGKLFF
>TRBV11-2|NA|TRBJ2-5|NA
TGTGCCAGCAGCTTGAGGGGGGAGACCCAGTACTTC
CASSLRGETQYF
>TRBV2|few|TRBJ2-7|TRBD2
TGTGCCAGCAGTGAATGGGGAGGGGAAGAGCAGTACTTC
CASSEWGGEEQYF
>TRBV28|once|TRBJ2-7|NA
TGTGCCAGCAGCCCCCCGGCAGGGGAATCCTACGAGCAGTACTTC
CASSPPAGESYEQYF
>TRBV5-4|NA|TRBJ2-2|NA
TGTGCCAGCAGCTTGGACTCTCGGCGGCCGAACACCGGGGAGCTGTTTTTT
CASSLDSRRPNTGELFF
>TRBV5-1|NA|TRBJ1-1|NA
TGCGCCAGCAGTTTCACAAAGGTGGAGAATGAAGCTTTCTTT
CASSFTKVENEAFF
>TRBV6-4|few|TRBJ2-3|NA
TGTGCCAGCAGCGCGAGAAACCAACCAGATACGCAGTATTTT
CASSARNQPDTQYF
>TRBV12-5|NA|TRBJ2-1|TRBD2
TGTGCTAGTGGTCGAGCGCTAGCGGGGGAATACAATGAGCAGTTCTTC
CASGRALAGEYNEQFF
>TRBV6-5|NA|TRBJ1-1|TRBD1
TGTGCCAGCAGTCAACAGGGGGAACACACTGAAGCTTTCTTT
CASSQQGEHTEAFF
>TRBV18|medium-sized|TRBJ1-1|NA
TGTGCCAGCTCACCACAGGGAGTCACTGAAGCTTTCTTT
CASSPQGVTEAFF
>TRBV6-4|NA|TRBJ1-1|NA
TGTGCCAGCACTTCCTCCCCCGGGAACACTGAAGCTTTCTTT
CASTSSPGNTEAFF
>TRBV14|NA|TRBJ2-3|TRBD2
TGTGCCAGCAGCCGGCTAGCGGGGGGGCAGGCTACGCAGTATTTT
CASSRLAGGQATQYF
>TRBV19|NA|TRBJ1-5|NA
TGTGCCAGTAGTAATGACATAACGACCGATTCCAATCAGCCCCAGCATTTT
CASSNDITTDSNQPQHF